This T cell receptor (beta chain) stems from a study of T cells in Graves' hyperthyroidism and ophthalmopathy. Findings and limits, study-wide: Median prediction lead before ophthalmopathy onset was around seven months with the model. Most clonotypes that expanded in the thyroid above 0.001 also showed up in blood. Stable hyperthyroidism was told apart from ophthalmopathy by a model built on 13 V-J features.

Patients were excluded for uncontrolled infection, other autoimmune disease, pregnancy or lactation. Worth noting for this clonotype: Antigen specificity is unknown.

Amplification of TCR beta CDR3 regions was performed using RNA transcripts as template. HTBI primers drove first-round RT-PCR of the TCR CDR3. TCRdb re-derived calls from the multiplex PCR reads in MiXCR, one entry per CDR3 protein. The sample carries about 700,000 distinct CDR3 sequences, 45% recorded once. The sequence derives from an adult man with Graves' disease, either hyperthyroidism or ophthalmopathy (not recorded which). The material sequenced was peripheral blood or thyroid tissue (not recorded which).

The chain's CDR3 is CSVGRTDTNYGYTF. CDR3 nucleotides: TGCAGCGTTGGAAGGACAGACACTAACTATGGCTACACCTTC. This chain connects TRBV29-1 to TRBJ1-2; possible D gene TRBD1, 6 bases. CDR3 length equals 14 residues. Trimming removed 4 bases from V and 0 bases from J, with 12 bases in between. Looked up from germline, CDR1 is SQVTM and CDR2 is ANQGSEA.